The 31 T cell receptor beta chains reported below all come from one sample, sequenced in a study of neurological immune-mediated disorders. Via MiXCR, TCRdb re-called the 5' RACE reads, giving one row per CDR3 protein. The sample lists 84,000 or so distinct CDR3 sequences, 9% to 12% occurring once. The sequenced sample consisted of PBMCs. These receptors were obtained from a man in his forties or fifties in good health.

This clonotype was counted at least ten times. V gene TRBV29-1 combines with J gene TRBJ2-7; 8 nucleotides match TRBD1. V lost 4 bases and J lost 4; bases outside the gene matches: 9. The CDR3 has 14 residues. CDR1 and CDR2 from the germline V gene are SQVTM and ANQGSEA. In DNA form, the CDR3 reads TGCAGCGTTGTCCCGGGCAGGGGGCTTTACGAGCAGTACTTC. It yields the protein CSVVPGRGLYEQYF.

This clonotype was observed many times. The chain uses TRBV7-8 and TRBJ2-3; 9 bases align to TRBD2. The germline V gene has CDR1 SGHVS and CDR2 FQNEAQ. With 5 bases clipped from V and 0 bases from J, the junction kept 9 bases outside the gene matches. CDR3 size: 17 residues. CDR3 amino acids: CASSRGTSPVSTDTQYF. CDR3 DNA: TGTGCCAGCAGCCGCGGGACTAGCCCTGTAAGCACAGATACGCAGTATTTT. The variable domain in full, with the rest retrieved from reference TRBV7-8 and TRBJ2-3, is GAGVSQSPRYKVAKRGQDVALRCDPISGHVSLFWYQQALGQGPEFLTYFQNEAQLDKSGLPSDRFFAERPEGSVSTLKIQRTQQEDSAVYLCASSRGTSPVSTDTQYFGPGTRLTVL.

The table lists this clonotype with many counts. The J gene is TRBJ2-5, the V gene TRBV20-1, with 7 nucleotides matching TRBD2. From germline, CDR1 is DFQATT and CDR2 SNEGSKA (reference sequence). The junction had 8 bases not matched to a gene; V was cut back by 6 bases and J by 7 bases. The CDR3 contains 12 residues. In DNA, the CDR3 is TGCAGTGCGCCGGGGGGAGGGAGGACCCAGTACTTC. Encoded protein: CSAPGGGRTQYF.

This clonotype has at least ten counts. Sequence at one end of the junction differs from germline and may be a read error. V usage is TRBV20-1 and J usage is TRBJ1-2, with unresolved D. Germline CDR1 and CDR2: DFQATT and SNEGSKA (reference sequence). This CDR3 comprises 11 residues. The CDR3 reads CSARDLGIPGF. CDR3 coding DNA: TGCAGTGCTAGAGATTTAGGCATCCCCGGCTTC.

Worth noting for this clonotype: One base away lies a much larger clone, so this may be a sequencing read error. V and J are TRBV6-5 and TRBJ2-3, with 8 bases that match TRBD2. The CDR3 covers 15 residues. Germline V gene lookup returns CDR1 MNHEY and CDR2 SVGAGI. In nucleotides, the CDR3 is TGTGCCAGCAGTCCAGCGGGAGTGGGGCCAGATACGCTGTATTTT. It specifies CASSPAGVGPDTLYF.

This clonotype was counted at least ten times. In DNA form, the CDR3 reads TGTGCCAGCAGCCAAAATAAGTACGGGGTCTGGAACACTGAAGCTTTCTTT. Amino acids: CASSQNKYGVWNTEAFF. This rearrangement joins TRBV3-1 to TRBJ1-1; D not resolved. V lost 2 bases, J lost 1 base, and 17 bases lay in between. CDR3 length: 17 residues. Germline loops: CDR1 LGHDT, CDR2 YNNKEL (reference sequence).

This clonotype was found many times. The rearrangement joins TRBV5-1 to TRBJ1-4, with no clear D. Trimming shortened V by 5 bases and J by 8 bases, and 19 bases separated the two germline ends. Per the germline V gene, CDR1 is SGHRS and CDR2 is YFSETQ. The CDR3 contains 15 residues. CDR3 sequence reads: CASRRKTESREKLFF. The CDR3 region has the DNA TGCGCCAGCAGACGAAAAACGGAGTCAAGGGAAAAACTGTTTTTT.

There are many counts of this clonotype. The rearrangement uses TRBV20-1 and TRBJ2-1; 8 positions match TRBD2. Germline V gives CDR1 DFQATT, CDR2 SNEGSKA (reference sequence). The CDR3 loop spans 13 amino acids. The CDR3 DNA sequence: TGCTCCCTGTTAGGTCGGGGGGGCGATGAGCAGTTCTTC. Protein product: CSLLGRGGDEQFF.

In this sample, this clonotype turned up many times. CDR3 nucleotide sequence: TGTGCCAGCAGCCCGGGACAGGGATCCCCCGGGGAGCTGTTTTTT. This translates into CASSPGQGSPGELFF. V usage is TRBV6-6 and J usage is TRBJ2-2, with 9 bases identical to TRBD1. This CDR3 region has 15 residues. V shed 6 bases and J 6 bases; nucleotides not matched to a gene: 8. Germline CDR1 reads MNHNY; CDR2 reads SVGAGI (reference sequence).

This clonotype was seen repeatedly, ten times or more. V and J are TRBV29-1 and TRBJ1-5; 8 bases fit TRBD1. With 7 bases clipped from V and 6 bases from J, the junction kept 2 bases outside the gene matches. CDR3 length: 11 residues. CDR1 and CDR2 (germline): SQVTM, ANQGSEA. The CDR3 DNA reads TGCAGCGCCGGACAGGGTCAGCCCCAGCATTTT. Residues: CSAGQGQPQHF.

In this sample, this clonotype turned up many times. V gene TRBV4-2 combines with J gene TRBJ1-1, with D possibly TRBD1 on 5 matching bases. Trimming pared 2 bases from V and 6 bases from J, leaving 13 bases between. Germline CDR1 and CDR2: LGHNA and YNFKEQ. The CDR3 sequence is 14 residues long. The CDR3 region is CASSQNRGRAEAFF. For the CDR3, the DNA is TGTGCCAGCAGCCAAAACCGGGGGAGGGCTGAAGCTTTCTTT.

This clonotype occurred a few times. The V call is TRBV18, the J call TRBJ1-2, with D unclear. The CDR3 contains 13 residues. V was clipped by 4 bases and J by 3 bases, with 9 bases between them. CDR1 is KGHSH, CDR2 LQKENI, per germline. CDR3 in DNA: TGTGCCAGCTCACATGTAGCAGACTATGGCTACACCTTC. Residues: CASSHVADYGYTF.

In its sample, this clonotype was seen many times. V is TRBV27 and J is TRBJ2-1, with 7 bases lining up with TRBD2. The ends lost 6 bases at V and 7 bases at J; junction bases unmatched: 9. The CDR3 is 14 amino acids. Germline assignment: CDR1 MNHEY and CDR2 SMNVEV (reference sequence). CDR3 amino acids: CASSLAWGGNEQFF. The CDR3 DNA reads TGTGCCAGCAGCCTAGCGTGGGGAGGGAATGAGCAGTTCTTC.

This clonotype came up many times. V is TRBV7-2 and J is TRBJ2-3, with a tentative D call TRBD1 (5 bases). Trimming pared 4 bases from V and 6 bases from J, leaving 8 bases between. The length of the CDR3 is 12 residues. Germline loops: CDR1 SGHTA, CDR2 FQGNSA. The CDR3: CASSSTADTQYF. The CDR3 nucleotides are TGTGCCAGCAGCTCGACAGCGGATACGCAGTATTTT.

The genes are TRBV15 and TRBJ1-1; D might be TRBD1 (5 bases). The CDR3 covers 16 residues. CDR1 and CDR2 (germline): LNHNV, YYDKDF (reference sequence). V lost 1 base, J lost 1 base, and 13 bases lay in between. The CDR3 loop is CATSRGLQGTNTEAFF. The CDR3 nucleotides are TGTGCCACCAGCAGAGGCCTGCAGGGAACGAACACTGAAGCTTTCTTT. The variable domain in full, with the rest retrieved from reference TRBV15 and TRBJ1-1, is DAMVIQNPRYQVTQFGKPVTLSCSQTLNHNVMYWYQQKSSQAPKLLFHYYDKDFNNEADTPDNFQSRRPNTSFCFLDIRSPGLGDTAMYLCATSRGLQGTNTEAFFGQGTRLTVV.

This clonotype was seen repeatedly, ten times or more. Written as DNA, the CDR3 is TGCGCCAGCAGCCCCCGGGGTAACTACGAGCAGTACTTC. Amino acids: CASSPRGNYEQYF. This chain uses TRBV5-1 with TRBJ2-7, with a weak D call TRBD2 (5 bases). CDR3 length: 13 residues. Per germline, CDR1 SGHRS and CDR2 YFSETQ. The V end lost 4 bases, the J end lost 3 bases, and 11 bases lay between the germline ends. The full variable domain, completed using reference TRBV5-1 and TRBJ2-7, is KAGVTQTPRYLIKTRGQQVTLSCSPISGHRSVSWYQQTPGQGLQFLFEYFSETQRNKGNFPGRFSGRQFSNSRSEMNVSTLELGDSALYLCASSPRGNYEQYFGPGTRLTVT.

This clonotype was observed at least ten times. V is TRBV28 and J is TRBJ2-3; D is unclear. V was clipped by 3 bases and J by 0 bases, with 16 bases between them. Looked up from germline, CDR1 is MDHEN and CDR2 is SYDVKM. The CDR3 spans 17 residues. The CDR3 region is CASSFSFTNPSTDTQYF. The CDR3 DNA follows: TGTGCCAGCAGTTTTAGCTTCACAAATCCTAGCACAGATACGCAGTATTTT.

This clonotype came up many times. Here the CDR3 DNA reads TGTGCCAGCAGTCGCCTGAATGAGCAGTTCTTC. This sequence encodes CASSRLNEQFF. The V gene is TRBV28, the J gene TRBJ2-1; D unclear. The germline V and J ends were trimmed by 5 bases and 7 bases, with 6 bases remaining between them. CDR1 is MDHEN, CDR2 SYDVKM, per germline. CDR3 size: 11 residues.

This clonotype was observed many times. This chain uses TRBV20-1 with TRBJ2-5; 13 bases line up with TRBD2. This CDR3 has 16 residues. The V and J ends lost 4 bases and 5 bases, in that order; junction bases with no gene match: 10. Looked up from germline, CDR1 is DFQATT and CDR2 is SNEGSKA (reference sequence). The DNA of the CDR3 is TGCAGTGCTACTTCGGGACTAGCGGGATATGGGGAGACCCAGTACTTC. Amino acids: CSATSGLAGYGETQYF.

This clonotype was recorded at least ten times. CDR3 region: CASSLPQGFQETQYF. CDR3 nucleotide sequence: TGTGCCAGCAGTTTACCTCAGGGCTTCCAAGAGACCCAGTACTTC. This chain uses TRBV28 with TRBJ2-5; tentatively, D is TRBD1 (5 bases). Trimming pared 2 bases from V and 1 base from J, leaving 11 bases between. The CDR3 is 15 residues long. Germline CDR1 reads MDHEN; CDR2 reads SYDVKM.

There are many counts of this clonotype. The chain combines TRBV10-3 with TRBJ1-1, with TRBD1 as a possible D gene (5 bases). The CDR3 has 14 residues. Trimming removed 8 bases at V and 1 base at J, with 14 bases between. Per germline, CDR1 ENHRY and CDR2 SYGVKD. The CDR3 region is CAIGGSSGNTEAFF. DNA for the CDR3: TGTGCCATCGGGGGGTCATCCGGGAACACTGAAGCTTTCTTT.

This clonotype showed up many times. This chain uses TRBV6-5 with TRBJ2-7; 8 nucleotides line up with TRBD1. The germline V gene has CDR1 MNHEY and CDR2 SVGAGI. The CDR3 sequence is 12 residues long. V dropped 4 bases and J dropped 6; count of bases not matched to a gene: 2. The CDR3 DNA reads as TGTGCCAGCAGTTCAACAGGGGGCGAGCAGTACTTC. It encodes CASSSTGGEQYF.

This clonotype was observed at least ten times. The chain carries TRBV6-5 and TRBJ2-5; D might be TRBD2 (6 bases). Germline-derived CDR1 and CDR2 are MNHEY and SVGAGI. CDR3 length: 15 residues. Trimming removed 6 bases from V and 4 bases from J, with 18 bases in between. The CDR3 region is CASSEPAGFGETQYF. DNA for the CDR3: TGTGCCAGCAGCGAACCGGCGGGGTTCGGAGAGACCCAGTACTTC.

In this sample, this clonotype turned up many times. The chain links TRBV6-6 to TRBJ1-5, with D unclear. CDR1 and CDR2 from the germline V gene are MNHNY and SVGAGI (reference sequence). Trimming took 7 bases from V and 7 from J, leaving 5 bases between them. This CDR3 spans 10 amino acids. The CDR3 protein is CASNLQPQHF. The CDR3 nucleotides are TGTGCCAGCAACCTACAGCCCCAGCATTTT.

The gene calls are TRBV5-1 and TRBJ2-5; 9 bases align to TRBD2. CDR3 length: 16 residues. Trimming took 0 bases from V and 1 from J; bases not matched to a gene: 4. Germline V gives CDR1 SGHRS, CDR2 YFSETQ. As DNA, the CDR3 is TGCGCCAGCAGCTTGGTAGGCGGGGGGGCCCAAGAGACCCAGTACTTC. This encodes CASSLVGGGAQETQYF.

About this clonotype: A read error may produce the germline difference seen at one junction end. The gene calls are TRBV11-2 and TRBJ2-7; 10 bases are shared with TRBD2. The CDR3 covers 15 residues. CDR1 and CDR2 from the germline V gene are SGHAT and FQNNGV. The CDR3 bases are TGTGCCAGCAGCTACCCGGGACTAGCGATTTACGACCAGTACTTC. It codes for CASSYPGLAIYDQYF.

The table lists this clonotype with many counts. The chain couples TRBV5-8 to TRBJ2-7; maybe TRBD1 (6 bases). V was clipped by 2 bases and J by 2 bases, with 11 bases between them. The CDR3 contains 14 residues. CDR1 and CDR2 (germline): SGHTS, YDEGEE. The CDR3 is CASSLYRATYEQYF. Written as DNA, the CDR3 is TGTGCCAGCAGCTTATACAGGGCTACCTACGAGCAGTACTTC.

The sample holds many counts of this clonotype. The chain employs TRBV9 and TRBJ1-1, with D unclear. Between the trimmed V and J ends, which lost 4 bases and 1 base, there was a span of 11 bases. CDR1 is SGDLS, CDR2 YYNGEE, per germline. The CDR3 runs to 14 residues. CDR3 coding DNA: TGTGCCAGCAGCTCAGAAGTAGGGAACACTGAAGCTTTCTTT. Amino acid sequence: CASSSEVGNTEAFF.

This chain joins TRBV7-8 and TRBJ2-1; perhaps D is TRBD1 or TRBD2 (5 bases each). The V end was cut by 4 bases, the J end by 12 bases, with 13 bases between. The CDR3 runs to 12 residues. From germline, CDR1 is SGHVS and CDR2 FQNEAQ. The CDR3 here is CASSSRDLGQFF. CDR3 in DNA: TGTGCCAGCAGCTCCAGGGACCTAGGGCAGTTCTTC.

This clonotype appeared many times. This chain links TRBV5-1 with TRBJ2-5; 9 positions agree with TRBD2. The V segment lost 0 bases and the J segment 5 bases; nucleotides outside the gene matches: 8. The CDR3 has 16 amino acids. CDR1 and CDR2 (germline): SGHRS, YFSETQ. DNA for the CDR3: TGCGCCAGCAGCTTGGCGGCGGGAGGGCCTTGGGAGACCCAGTACTTC. This translates into CASSLAAGGPWETQYF.

This clonotype was seen ten or more times. V is TRBV12-3 or TRBV12-4 and J is TRBJ2-3; no definite D call. The CDR3 spans 14 residues. Trimming cost V 5 bases and J 0 bases, with 9 bases left between them. Written as DNA, the CDR3 is TGTGCCAGCAGTCCGGCCGCTAGCACAGATACGCAGTATTTT. Translating it yields CASSPAASTDTQYF.